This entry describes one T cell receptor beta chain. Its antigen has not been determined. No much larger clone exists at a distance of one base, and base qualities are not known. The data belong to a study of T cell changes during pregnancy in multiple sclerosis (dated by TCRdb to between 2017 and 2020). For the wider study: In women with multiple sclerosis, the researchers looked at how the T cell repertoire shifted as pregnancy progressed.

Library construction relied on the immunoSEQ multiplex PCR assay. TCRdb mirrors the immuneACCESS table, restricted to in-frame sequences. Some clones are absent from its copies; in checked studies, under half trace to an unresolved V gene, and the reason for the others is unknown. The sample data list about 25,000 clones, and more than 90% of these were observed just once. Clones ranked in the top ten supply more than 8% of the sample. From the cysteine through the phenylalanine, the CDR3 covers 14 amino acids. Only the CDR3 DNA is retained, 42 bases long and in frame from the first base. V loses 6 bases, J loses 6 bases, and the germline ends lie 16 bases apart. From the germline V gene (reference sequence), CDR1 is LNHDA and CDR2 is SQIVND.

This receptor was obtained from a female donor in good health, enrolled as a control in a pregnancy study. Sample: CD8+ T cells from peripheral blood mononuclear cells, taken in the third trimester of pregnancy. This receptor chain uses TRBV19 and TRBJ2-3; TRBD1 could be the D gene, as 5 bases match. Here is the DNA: TGTGCCAGTAGCCCGGGCCCCCACAGGGATACGCAGTATTTT. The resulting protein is CASSPGPHRDTQYF. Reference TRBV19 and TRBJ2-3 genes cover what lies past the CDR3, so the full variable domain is DGGITQSPKYLFRKEGQNVTLSCEQNLNHDAMYWYRQDPGQGLRLIYYSQIVNDFQKGDIAEGYSVSREKKESFPLTVTSAQKNPTAFYLCASSPGPHRDTQYFGPGTRLTVL.